The rows below give T cell receptor beta chains drawn from one sample of a study of shared clonotypes between healthy human individuals. Profiled with immunoSEQ multiplex PCR; TCRdb holds only in-frame clones, not every one. The repertoire has approximately 2,000,000 clones, approximately 90% of them found once; the top ten carry more than 0.35%. Specimen: naive CD4+ T cells from PBMCs. Receptor source: a man aged 18 to 29 in good health. Some clones in this sample may be carry-over from other donors' samples. Each CDR3 is given without its conserved first and last residue.

V gene,CDR3 length,CDR3 protein
TRBV2,12,ASSISGKADTQY
TRBV28,13,ASGGSRTSTDTQY
TRBV18,14,ASSPQGASSTDTQY
TRBV7-3,14,ASSLSGGAGSYGYT
TRBV7-2,13,ASSSGRSGANVLT
TRBV6-1,12,ASKEGTANEKLF
TRBV28,13,ASSSPGALKYEQF
TRBV19,12,AGRDREFHQPQH
TRBV7-3,11,ASSFGVLETQY
TRBV29-1,10,SGGWGNTEAF
TRBV5-3,16,ARSFPGQGALRNQPQH
TRBV7-6,11,ASSLEGGTSGI
TRBV6-6,14,ASSPRGGGWNTEAF
TRBV27,18,ASSFGPEISGALPSYEQY
TRBV6-5,13,ASSYSRGTFYEQY
TRBV7-6,11,ASSLSAYNEQF
TRBV11-2,12,ASSPRRTAYEQY
TRBV9,13,ASSVVSGRFGELF
TRBV7-2,14,ASSLSVWSYNSPLH
TRBV9,12,ASSVLAGETEQY
TRBV4-3,14,ASSQDAPLSNQPQH
TRBV27,12,ASSPWTSGNEQY
TRBV19,13,AGPSDGLIPDTQY
TRBV5-1,11,ASSGEVLEKLF
TRBV6-5,12,ASSRDRPNEKLF
TRBV5-1,12,ASSRRPESYEQY
TRBV7-9,17,ASSLGASGRAVKSNEQF
TRBV18,11,ASSDTGNQPQH